This T cell receptor beta chain emerged from a study of T cell responses to AZD1222 COVID-19 vaccine. In regard to this clone: Its antigen is unknown.

Germline values: CDR1 SQVTM, CDR2 ANQGSEA. V was cut by 4 bases and J by 6 bases, with 6 bases left in between. The CDR3 has 10 residues. General study points: Spike-specific TCR breadth and depth went up after people got two AZD1222 doses. As reported, nearly half of all spike-specific TCRs target variant regions that are unmutated. Donors were mostly white British, more females; clonal diversity possibly underestimated.

Sequenced by immunoSEQ multiplex PCR; TCRdb stores in-frame clones only, minus some. Here the sample spans about 120,000 clones, about 90% being singletons. The source material was peripheral blood, sampled on day 0 of AZD1222 vaccination. The origin of this receptor is an adult in good health. The V gene is TRBV29-1, the J gene TRBJ1-2; the D is unclear. CDR3 loop: CSVGQNGYTF. The CDR3 region has the DNA TGCAGCGTTGGGCAGAATGGCTACACCTTC.